The clone carrying this T cell receptor (beta chain) has a count of ten or more. The sample belongs to a study of T-cell memory formation after mild COVID-19. TCRdb used MiXCR to reprocess the 5' RACE reads, holding one entry per CDR3 protein. The table includes more than 400,000 distinct CDR3 sequences, roughly 18% detected once. The V end was cut by 5 bases, the J end by 6 bases, with 11 bases between. CDR3 length: 13 residues. Per germline, CDR1 SGHTA and CDR2 FQGTGA. This sequence joins TRBV7-3 and TRBJ2-1; possibly TRBD1 for D (6 bases). The receptor was derived from an adult woman who had mild COVID-19 (a few samples of this study predate the infection). Cell type and time point are not known. Source material: PBMCs or a T cell subset sorted from them (not recorded which). The CDR3 loop reads CASSPTGSNEQFF. For the CDR3, the DNA is TGTGCCAGCAGCCCAACAGGGAGCAATGAGCAGTTCTTC.